Below, 3 T cell receptor beta chains from the same sample are listed, as sequenced in a study of technical replicates of blood from a few donors. Here immunoSEQ multiplex PCR was the method, and the copy in TCRdb shows in-frame clones only, minus some. The sample includes 55,000 to 75,000 clones, roughly 94% seen only once; the top ten take around 3%. The sequencing input was PBMCs. These receptors were obtained from a human donor in good health. Some clones in this sample may be carry-over from other donors' samples.

The rearrangement links TRBV9 to TRBJ2-7; 8 bases map to TRBD1. The CDR3 runs 14 residues. V lost 0 bases, J lost 2 bases, and 1 base stayed unmatched. Germline V CDR1 and CDR2: SGDLS, YYNGEE. The CDR3 sequence: CASSVGTGTYEQYF. Written as DNA, the CDR3 is TGTGCCAGCAGCGTAGGGACAGGGACCTACGAGCAGTACTTC.

This chain uses TRBV13 with TRBJ2-7; 9 positions match TRBD2. This CDR3 region has 17 residues. Germline V lookup: CDR1 PRHDT, CDR2 FYEKMQ (reference sequence). Trimming removed 5 bases from V and 4 bases from J; junction bases left unmatched: 15. The CDR3 coding sequence is TGTGCCAGCAGCCGACCGGGATGGAGCGGGGGGCTATACGAGCAGTACTTC. As protein: CASSRPGWSGGLYEQYF.

This sequence joins TRBV4-3 and TRBJ1-2; D gene uncertain. Trimming removed 1 base from V and 2 bases from J, with 11 bases in between. The CDR3 runs to 15 residues. Per the germline V gene, CDR1 is LGHNA and CDR2 is YSLEER. CDR3 sequence (DNA): TGCGCCAGCAGCCAAGTCGCAGTCTCAAACTATGGCTACACCTTC. It yields the protein CASSQVAVSNYGYTF.